This TCR beta chain came from a study of regulatory T cells in long-lasting Graves disease. CDR1 SGHAT and CDR2 FQNNGV come from the germline V gene. V lost 2 bases to trimming and J lost 2 bases, with 8 bases between them. The length of the CDR3 is 14 residues. Both iRepertoire HTBI primers and Arm-PCR of CDR3 regions were used to build the TCR beta libraries. Using its own MiXCR run on the multiplex PCR reads, TCRdb lists one record per CDR3 protein. The profile shows under 450,000 distinct CDR3 sequences, about 16% of them singletons. This clonotype has a count of ten or more. Time point specified: newly diagnosed GD, antithyroid drugs for less than 3 months. Making the TCR library involved RNA that had been extracted from PBMCs. The authors drew patients from an endocrinology department in Xi'an, China. The peripheral blood volume drawn was 7 to 10 milliliters, and it was collected into EDTA tubes.

This sample was also put to use in a study of T cells in Graves' hyperthyroidism and ophthalmopathy. That work contributes: Also found in blood were most expanded thyroid clonotypes above 0.001.

The clonotype comes from a woman aged 18-29 years with Graves disease. This chain connects TRBV11-2 to TRBJ2-3; no reliable D call. Sequenced here: peripheral blood mononuclear cells (PBMCs), sampled at new diagnosis, from a patient treated with antithyroid drugs. The CDR3 sequence: CASSLYRNTDTQYF. In nucleotides, the CDR3 is TGTGCCAGCAGCTTATACAGAAACACAGATACGCAGTATTTT.